This T cell receptor beta chain appears in the sequencing data of a study of PD-1 blockade in classical Hodgkin lymphoma. General study results and limits: A significant rise in TCR diversity was seen by C4D1 for CD4+ cells but not for CD8+ cells. Newly diagnosed patients were reported to exhibit reduced baseline TCR diversity relative to healthy donors.

Produced via immunoSEQ multiplex PCR; TCRdb's table is partial and in-frame only. Of fewer than 95,000 clones listed, 83% were seen once; the top ten hold about 17%. Note on this clone: The target antigen is unknown.

The germline V gene has CDR1 SGHNT and CDR2 YYREEE (reference sequence). Between the trimmed V and J ends, which lost 0 bases and 7 bases, there was a span of 8 bases. This CDR3 comprises 13 residues. Time point denoted: cycle 4 day 1 (C4D1), after less than 7 weeks of nivolumab. Exposure to brentuximab vedotin varied, and each patient had relapsed following autologous stem cell transplantation. Reported best responses ranged across complete response, partial response or progressive disease. The receptor's source is a human donor with classical Hodgkin lymphoma. The specimen comprised peripheral blood mononuclear cells (PBMCs), sampled before the fourth cycle of nivolumab. V is TRBV5-4 and J is TRBJ1-5; D is unresolved. CDR3: CASSLEAGQPQHF. CDR3 coding DNA: TGTGCCAGCAGCTTGGAGGCTGGGCAGCCCCAGCATTTT.